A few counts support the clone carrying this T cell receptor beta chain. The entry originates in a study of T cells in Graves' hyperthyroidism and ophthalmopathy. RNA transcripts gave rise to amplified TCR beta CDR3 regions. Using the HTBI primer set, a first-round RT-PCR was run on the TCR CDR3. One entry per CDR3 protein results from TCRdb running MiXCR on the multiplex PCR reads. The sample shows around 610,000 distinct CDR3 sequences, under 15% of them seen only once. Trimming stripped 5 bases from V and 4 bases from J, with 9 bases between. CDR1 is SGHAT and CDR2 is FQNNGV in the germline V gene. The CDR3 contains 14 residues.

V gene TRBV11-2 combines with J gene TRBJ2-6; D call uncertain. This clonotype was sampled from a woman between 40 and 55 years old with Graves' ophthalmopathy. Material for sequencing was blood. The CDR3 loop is CASSPLVGANVLTF. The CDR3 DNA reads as TGTGCCAGCAGCCCCCTAGTAGGGGCCAACGTCCTGACTTTC.